The source of this TCR beta chain is a study of T cell responses to AZD1222 COVID-19 vaccine. Assay: immunoSEQ multiplex PCR; the TCRdb copy retains only in-frame clones and omits some. The table includes 75,000 to 90,000 clones, roughly 82% detected once. Germline loops: CDR1 LNHDA, CDR2 SQIVND (reference sequence). The CDR3 length is 15 residues. The ends were cut back, 5 bases at V and 0 bases at J, with 8 bases in the middle. The J gene is TRBJ2-6, the V gene TRBV19; D not certain. The TCR originated in an adult in good health. The sample here was peripheral blood, taken on day 0 of AZD1222 vaccination. In nucleotides, the CDR3 is TGTGCCAGTAGTCCCACATTCTCTGGGGCCAACGTCCTGACTTTC. It codes for CASSPTFSGANVLTF. Filled out from reference TRBV19 and TRBJ2-6, the complete variable domain reads DGGITQSPKYLFRKEGQNVTLSCEQNLNHDAMYWYRQDPGQGLRLIYYSQIVNDFQKGDIAEGYSVSREKKESFPLTVTSAQKNPTAFYLCASSPTFSGANVLTFGAGSRLTVL.